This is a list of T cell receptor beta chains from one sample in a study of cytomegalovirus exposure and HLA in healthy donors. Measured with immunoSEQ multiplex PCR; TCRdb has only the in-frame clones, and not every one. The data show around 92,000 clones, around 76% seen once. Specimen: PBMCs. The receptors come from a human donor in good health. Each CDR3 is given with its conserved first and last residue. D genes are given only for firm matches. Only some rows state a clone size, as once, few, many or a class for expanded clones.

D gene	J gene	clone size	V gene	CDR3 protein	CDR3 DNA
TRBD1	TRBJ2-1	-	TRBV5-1	CASSTGTGSSYNEQFF	TGCGCCAGCAGCACGGGGACAGGGAGCTCCTACAATGAGCAGTTCTTC
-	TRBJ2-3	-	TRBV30	CAWSGPGDGDTQYF	TGTGCCTGGAGTGGGCCCGGAGACGGAGATACGCAGTATTTT
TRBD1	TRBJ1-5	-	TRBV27	CASSLQGAMMGNQPQHF	TGTGCCAGCAGTTTGCAGGGGGCTATGATGGGCAATCAGCCCCAGCATTTT
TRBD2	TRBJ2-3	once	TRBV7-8	CASSLTSGYPGTDTQYF	TGTGCCAGCAGCTTGACTAGCGGATATCCCGGCACAGATACGCAGTATTTT
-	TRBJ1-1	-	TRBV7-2	CASRYSRDTEAFF	TGTGCCAGCAGATACAGCAGGGATACTGAAGCTTTCTTT
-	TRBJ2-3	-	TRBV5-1	CASSLGAPPGTDTQYF	TGCGCCAGCAGCTTGGGGGCCCCGCCGGGCACAGATACGCAGTATTTT
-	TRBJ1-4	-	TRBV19	CASRMTATNEKLFF	TGTGCCAGTAGGATGACAGCAACTAATGAAAAACTGTTTTTT
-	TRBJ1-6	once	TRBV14	CASSQVGGLTSPLHF	TGTGCCAGCAGCCAAGTCGGCGGTCTAACCTCACCCCTCCACTTT
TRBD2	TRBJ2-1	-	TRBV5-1	CASSLVQTSGSRVQFF	TGCGCCAGCAGCTTGGTTCAGACTAGCGGGAGTAGGGTGCAGTTCTTC
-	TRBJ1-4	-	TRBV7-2	CASSLRPRGEKLFF	TGTGCCAGCAGCTTACGACCACGGGGAGAAAAACTGTTTTTT